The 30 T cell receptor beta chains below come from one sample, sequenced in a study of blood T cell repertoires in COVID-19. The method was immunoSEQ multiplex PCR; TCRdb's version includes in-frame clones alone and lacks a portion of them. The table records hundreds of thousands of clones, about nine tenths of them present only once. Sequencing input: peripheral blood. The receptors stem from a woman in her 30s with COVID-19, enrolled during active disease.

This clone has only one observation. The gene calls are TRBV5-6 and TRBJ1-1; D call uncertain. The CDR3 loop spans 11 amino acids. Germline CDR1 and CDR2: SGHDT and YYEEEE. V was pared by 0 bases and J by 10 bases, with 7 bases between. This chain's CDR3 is CASSLDGGAFF. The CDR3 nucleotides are TGTGCCAGCAGCTTGGATGGAGGAGCTTTCTTT.

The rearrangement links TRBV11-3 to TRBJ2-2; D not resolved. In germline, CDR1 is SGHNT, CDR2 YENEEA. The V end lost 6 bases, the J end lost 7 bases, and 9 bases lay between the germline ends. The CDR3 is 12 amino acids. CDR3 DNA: TGTGCCAGCAGTCCTCCCAGCGGGGAGCTGTTTTTT. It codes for CASSPPSGELFF.

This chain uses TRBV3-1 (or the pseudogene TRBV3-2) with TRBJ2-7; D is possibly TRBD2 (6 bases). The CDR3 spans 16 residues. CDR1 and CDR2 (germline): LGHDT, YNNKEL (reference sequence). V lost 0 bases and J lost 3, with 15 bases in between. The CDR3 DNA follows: TGTGCCAGCAGCCAAGAAGGAGGGGACGCGATCTACGAGCAGTACTTC. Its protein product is CASSQEGGDAIYEQYF.

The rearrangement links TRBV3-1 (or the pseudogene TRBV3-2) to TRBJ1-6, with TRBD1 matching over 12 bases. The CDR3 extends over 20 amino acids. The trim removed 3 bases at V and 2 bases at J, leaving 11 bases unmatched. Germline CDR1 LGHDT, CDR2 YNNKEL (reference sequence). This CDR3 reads CASSQGTGGEWSPYNSPLHF. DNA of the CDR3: TGTGCCAGCAGCCAGGGGACAGGGGGCGAGTGGTCCCCCTATAATTCACCCCTCCACTTT.

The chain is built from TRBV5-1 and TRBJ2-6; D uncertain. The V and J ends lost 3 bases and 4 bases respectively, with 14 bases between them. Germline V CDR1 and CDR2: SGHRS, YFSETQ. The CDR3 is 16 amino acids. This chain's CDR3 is CASSSRVYGGANVLTF. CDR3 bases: TGCGCCAGCAGCTCCCGGGTGTATGGCGGGGCCAACGTCCTGACTTTC.

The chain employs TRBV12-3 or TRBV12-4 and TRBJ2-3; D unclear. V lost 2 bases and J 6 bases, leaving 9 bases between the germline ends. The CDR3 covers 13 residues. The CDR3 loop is CASSLPLADTQYF. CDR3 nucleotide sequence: TGTGCCAGCAGTTTACCCCTTGCGGATACGCAGTATTTT.

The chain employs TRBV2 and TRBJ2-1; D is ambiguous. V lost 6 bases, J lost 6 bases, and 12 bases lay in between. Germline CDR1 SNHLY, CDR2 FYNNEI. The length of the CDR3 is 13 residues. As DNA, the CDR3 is TGTGCCAGCAGACCGACTCTGGGCAATGAGCAGTTCTTC. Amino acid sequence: CASRPTLGNEQFF.

The CDR3, as DNA: TGTGCCAGCAGTGACGTGGCGGGAGAGACCCAGTACTTC. Translation gives CASSDVAGETQYF. The chain recombines TRBV2 with TRBJ2-5, with D maybe TRBD2 (5 bases). This CDR3 is built from 13 residues. V gave up 3 bases and J gave up 4 bases, with 9 bases separating them. Germline V gives CDR1 SNHLY, CDR2 FYNNEI.

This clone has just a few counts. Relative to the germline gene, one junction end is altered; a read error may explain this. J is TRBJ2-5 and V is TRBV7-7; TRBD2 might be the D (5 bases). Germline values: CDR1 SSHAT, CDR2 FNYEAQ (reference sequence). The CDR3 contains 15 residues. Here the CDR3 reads CASSPTGVRQETQYF. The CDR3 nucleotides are TGTGCTAGCAGTCCCACCGGGGTGCGACAAGAGACCCAGTACTTC.

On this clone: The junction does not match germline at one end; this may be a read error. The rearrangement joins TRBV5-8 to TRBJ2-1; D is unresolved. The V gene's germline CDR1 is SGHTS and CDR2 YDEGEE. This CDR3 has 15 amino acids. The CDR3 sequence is CASSLFLPPYNGQFF. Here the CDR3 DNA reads TGTGCCAGCAGCTTGTTCCTTCCTCCATACAATGGGCAGTTCTTC.

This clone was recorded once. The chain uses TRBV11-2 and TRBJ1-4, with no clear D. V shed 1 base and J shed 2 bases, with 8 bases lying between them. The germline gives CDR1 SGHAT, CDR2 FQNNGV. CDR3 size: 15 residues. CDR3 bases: TGTGCCAGCAGCTTAGGCCAGTTTACTAATGAAAAACTGTTTTTT. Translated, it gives CASSLGQFTNEKLFF.

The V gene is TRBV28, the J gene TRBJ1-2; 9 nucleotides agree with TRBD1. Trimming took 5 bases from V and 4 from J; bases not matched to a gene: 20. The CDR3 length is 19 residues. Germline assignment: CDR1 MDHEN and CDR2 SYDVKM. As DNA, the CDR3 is TGTGCCAGCAGTCTTTCTGAGCCGGGACAGGGAAGTTCGGGCTATGGCTACACCTTC. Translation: CASSLSEPGQGSSGYGYTF.

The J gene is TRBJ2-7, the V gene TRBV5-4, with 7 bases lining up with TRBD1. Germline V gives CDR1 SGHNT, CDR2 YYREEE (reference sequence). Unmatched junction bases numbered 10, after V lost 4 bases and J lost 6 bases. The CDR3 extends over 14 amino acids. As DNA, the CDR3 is TGTGCCAGCAGCGAGGTACAGGGGCTGGGCGAGCAGTACTTC. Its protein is CASSEVQGLGEQYF.

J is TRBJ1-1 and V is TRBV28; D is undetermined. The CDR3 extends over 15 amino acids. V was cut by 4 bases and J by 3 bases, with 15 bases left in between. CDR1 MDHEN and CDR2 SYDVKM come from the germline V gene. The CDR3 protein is CASSSGSRWDTEAFF. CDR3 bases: TGTGCCAGCAGTTCGGGGTCAAGGTGGGACACTGAAGCTTTCTTT.

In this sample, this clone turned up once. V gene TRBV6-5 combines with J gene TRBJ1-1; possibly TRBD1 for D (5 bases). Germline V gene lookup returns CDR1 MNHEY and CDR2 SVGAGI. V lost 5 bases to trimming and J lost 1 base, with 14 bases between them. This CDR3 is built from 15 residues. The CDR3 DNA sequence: TGTGCCAGCAGTCGGGGACTGGGGAGGAACACTGAAGCTTTCTTT. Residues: CASSRGLGRNTEAFF.

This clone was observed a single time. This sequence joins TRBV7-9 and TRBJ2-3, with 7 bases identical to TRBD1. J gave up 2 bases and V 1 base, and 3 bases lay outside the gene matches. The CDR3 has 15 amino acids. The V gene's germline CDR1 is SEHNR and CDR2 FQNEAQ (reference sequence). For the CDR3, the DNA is TGTGCCAGCAGCTTAGACAGGGGATACACAGATACGCAGTATTTT. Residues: CASSLDRGYTDTQYF. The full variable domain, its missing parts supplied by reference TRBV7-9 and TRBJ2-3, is DTGVSQNPRHKITKRGQNVTFRCDPISEHNRLYWYRQTLGQGPEFLTYFQNEAQLEKSRLLSDRFSAERPKGSFSTLEIQRTEQGDSAMYLCASSLDRGYTDTQYFGPGTRLTVL.

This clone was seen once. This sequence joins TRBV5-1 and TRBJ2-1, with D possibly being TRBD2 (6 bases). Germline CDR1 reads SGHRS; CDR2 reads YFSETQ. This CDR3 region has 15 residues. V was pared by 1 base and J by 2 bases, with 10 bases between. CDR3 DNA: TGCGCCAGCAGCTTGAGTCCGGGGGCCTACAATGAGCAGTTCTTC. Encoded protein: CASSLSPGAYNEQFF.

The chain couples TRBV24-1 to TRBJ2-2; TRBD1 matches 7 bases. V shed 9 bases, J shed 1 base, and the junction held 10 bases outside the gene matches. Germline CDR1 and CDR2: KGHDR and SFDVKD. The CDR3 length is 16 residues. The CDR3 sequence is CATGGPQGRNTGELFF. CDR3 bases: TGTGCCACCGGAGGACCACAGGGGCGGAACACCGGGGAGCTGTTTTTT.

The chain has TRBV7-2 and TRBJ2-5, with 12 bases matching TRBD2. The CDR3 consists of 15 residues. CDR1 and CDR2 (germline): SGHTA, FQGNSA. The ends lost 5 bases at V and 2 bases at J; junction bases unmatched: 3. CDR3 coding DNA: TGTGCCAGCAGCACCACTAGCGGGAGGCAAGAGACCCAGTACTTC. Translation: CASSTTSGRQETQYF.

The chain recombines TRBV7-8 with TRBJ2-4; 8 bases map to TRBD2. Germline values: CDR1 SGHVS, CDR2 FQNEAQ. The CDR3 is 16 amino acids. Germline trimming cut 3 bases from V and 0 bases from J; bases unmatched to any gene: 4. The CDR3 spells CASSFGGALAKNIQYF. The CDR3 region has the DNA TGTGCCAGCAGCTTCGGGGGGGCCCTAGCCAAAAACATTCAGTACTTC.

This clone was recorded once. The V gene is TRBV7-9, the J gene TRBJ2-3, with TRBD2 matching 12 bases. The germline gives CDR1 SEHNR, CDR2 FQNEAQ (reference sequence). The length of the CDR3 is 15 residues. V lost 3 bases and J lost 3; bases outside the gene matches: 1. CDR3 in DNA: TGTGCCAGCAGCTTGACTAGCGGGAGAACAGATACGCAGTATTTT. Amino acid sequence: CASSLTSGRTDTQYF.

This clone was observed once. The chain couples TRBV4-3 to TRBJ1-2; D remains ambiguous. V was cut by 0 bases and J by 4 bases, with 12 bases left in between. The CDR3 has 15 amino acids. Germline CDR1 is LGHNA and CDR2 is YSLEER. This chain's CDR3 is CASSQDSPAAYGYTF. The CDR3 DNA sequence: TGCGCCAGCAGCCAAGATAGCCCGGCAGCCTATGGCTACACCTTC.

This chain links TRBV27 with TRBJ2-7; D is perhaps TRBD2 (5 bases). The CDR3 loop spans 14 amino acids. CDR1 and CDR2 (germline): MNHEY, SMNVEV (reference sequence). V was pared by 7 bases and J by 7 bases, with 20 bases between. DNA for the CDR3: TGTGCCAGCACTCCCACCGGCGGACTTGGGGAGCAGTACGTC. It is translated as CASTPTGGLGEQYV.

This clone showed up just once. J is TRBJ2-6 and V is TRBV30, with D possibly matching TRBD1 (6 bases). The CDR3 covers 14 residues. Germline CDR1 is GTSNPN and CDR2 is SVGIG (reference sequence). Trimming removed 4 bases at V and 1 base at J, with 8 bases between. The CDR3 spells CAWTGDSGANVLTF. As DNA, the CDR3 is TGTGCCTGGACAGGGGATTCTGGGGCCAACGTCCTGACTTTC.

The CDR3 loop is CASSPQAGTMGTEAFF. In DNA, the CDR3 is TGTGCCAGCAGCCCCCAGGCGGGGACTATGGGCACTGAAGCTTTCTTT. The chain couples TRBV7-2 to TRBJ1-1, with D possibly being TRBD1 (5 bases). CDR3 length: 16 amino acids. Germline lookup yields CDR1 SGHTA and CDR2 FQGNSA. The V gene lost 5 bases and the J gene lost 4 bases, with 20 bases spanning the gap.

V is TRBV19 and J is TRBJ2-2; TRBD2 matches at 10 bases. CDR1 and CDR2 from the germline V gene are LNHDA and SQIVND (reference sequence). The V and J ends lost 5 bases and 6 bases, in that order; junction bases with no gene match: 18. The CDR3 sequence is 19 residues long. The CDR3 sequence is CASSPQGLLAGERAGELFF. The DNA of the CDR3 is TGTGCCAGTAGTCCACAGGGTTTGCTAGCGGGAGAGAGGGCCGGGGAGCTGTTTTTT.

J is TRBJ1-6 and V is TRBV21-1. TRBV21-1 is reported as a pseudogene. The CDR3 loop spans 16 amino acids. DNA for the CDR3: TGTGCCAGCAGCAAAGTGCGAGGGCCCTATAATTCACCCCTCCACTTT. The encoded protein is CASSKVRGPYNSPLHF.

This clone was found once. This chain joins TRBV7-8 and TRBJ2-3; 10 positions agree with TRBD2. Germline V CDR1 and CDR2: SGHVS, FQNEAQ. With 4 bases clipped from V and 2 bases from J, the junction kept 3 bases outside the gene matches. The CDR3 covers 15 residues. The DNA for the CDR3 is TGTGCCAGCAGCTCTAGCGGGGGCCACACAGATACGCAGTATTTT. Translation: CASSSSGGHTDTQYF.

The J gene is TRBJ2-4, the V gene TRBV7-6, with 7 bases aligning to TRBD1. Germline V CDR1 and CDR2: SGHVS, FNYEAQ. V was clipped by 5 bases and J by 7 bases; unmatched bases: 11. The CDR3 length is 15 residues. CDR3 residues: CASSPEIDRVNIQYF. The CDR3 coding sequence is TGTGCCAGCAGCCCAGAAATTGACAGGGTTAACATTCAGTACTTC.

The CDR3 here is CASSIKGRDHGYTF. CDR3 bases: TGTGCCAGTAGTATAAAGGGGCGAGACCATGGCTACACCTTC. The J gene is TRBJ1-2, the V gene TRBV19; maybe TRBD1 (5 bases). V was cut by 2 bases and J by 6 bases, with 13 bases left in between. Germline loops: CDR1 LNHDA, CDR2 SQIVND (reference sequence). This CDR3 comprises 14 residues.